This T cell receptor (beta chain) was identified in a study of CD8 T cells in ankylosing spondylitis. General observations from the study: Reportedly, disease-linked clones are significantly enriched in ankylosing spondylitis patients' matched synovial fluid. What appeared characteristic of ankylosing spondylitis blood was a TCR beta motif of several highly homologous variants. Past research had described some motif variants in reactive arthritis synovial fluid and blood.

In this sample, this clonotype turned up many times. Its antigen remains unknown. By quantitative 5'-RACE with molecular barcodes, the TCR beta libraries were made. TCRdb re-derived calls from the 5' RACE reads in MiXCR, one entry per CDR3 protein. The sample has some 130,000 distinct CDR3 sequences, approximately 9.9% seen once; the top ten hold roughly 3.3%. Sequencing was performed on blood, either unsorted or a sorted T cell fraction (not recorded which). The TCR sequence derives from a male donor with ankylosing spondylitis or in good health (not recorded which).

CDR3 region: CSARPGPLDEQFF. Here the CDR3 DNA reads TGCAGTGCTAGACCCGGACCCCTGGATGAGCAGTTCTTC. The rearrangement uses TRBV20-1 and TRBJ2-1; D remains ambiguous. Germline loops: CDR1 DFQATT, CDR2 SNEGSKA (reference sequence). V lost 2 bases and J 8 bases, leaving 13 bases between the germline ends. This CDR3 is built from 13 residues.